The entry that follows covers one TCR beta chain sequence. The data were obtained in a study of T cells in Graves' hyperthyroidism and ophthalmopathy. V was trimmed by 3 bases and J by 8 bases, leaving 14 bases between them. CDR1 is LNHDA, CDR2 SQIVND, per germline (reference sequence). CDR3 length: 14 residues. Authors of the study amplified TCR beta CDR3 regions from RNA transcripts. In the first-round RT-PCR of the TCR CDR3, the HTBI primer set was used. TCRdb reprocessed the multiplex PCR reads via MiXCR and lists one record per CDR3 protein. Found here are fewer than 350,000 distinct CDR3 sequences, 12% to 15% of them singletons; the top ten hold 7.9%.

The sequencing input was blood. This clonotype was sampled from a woman in her 40s with Graves' hyperthyroidism. This chain links TRBV19 with TRBJ2-1; D gene unclear. CDR3 sequence: CASSMYRGVDEQFF. CDR3 coding DNA: TGTGCCAGTAGTATGTATCGAGGTGTCGATGAGCAGTTCTTC.